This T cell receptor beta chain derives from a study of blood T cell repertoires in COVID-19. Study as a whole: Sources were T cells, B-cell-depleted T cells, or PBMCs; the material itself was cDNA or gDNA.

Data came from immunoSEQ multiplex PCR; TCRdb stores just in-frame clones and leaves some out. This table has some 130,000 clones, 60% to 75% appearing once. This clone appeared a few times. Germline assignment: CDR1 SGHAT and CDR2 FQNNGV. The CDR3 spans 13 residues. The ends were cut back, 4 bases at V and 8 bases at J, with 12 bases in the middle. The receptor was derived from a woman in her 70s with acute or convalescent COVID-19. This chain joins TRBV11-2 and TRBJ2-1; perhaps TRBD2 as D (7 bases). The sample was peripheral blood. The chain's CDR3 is CASSSRGAYEQFF. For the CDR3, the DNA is TGTGCCAGCAGCTCCCGGGGGGCCTATGAGCAGTTCTTC. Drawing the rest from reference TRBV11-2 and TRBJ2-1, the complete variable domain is EAGVAQSPRYKIIEKRQSVAFWCNPISGHATLYWYQQILGQGPKLLIQFQNNGVVDDSQLPKDRFSAERLKGVDSTLKIQPAKLEDSAVYLCASSSRGAYEQFFGPGTRLTVL.